These 24 T cell receptor beta chains originate from one sample sequenced in a study of OX40 agonist ivuxolimab in advanced cancers. The table came from immunoSEQ multiplex PCR; TCRdb's copy has only in-frame clones and leaves some out. The sample includes more than 100,000 clones, roughly 93% of them seen just once. This material consisted of CD4+ or CD8+ T cells sorted from blood, taken in a trial of the OX40 agonist ivuxolimab. The receptor source for this set is an adult with an advanced solid tumor such as melanoma, head and neck, liver or kidney cancer.

For this clone: The sample holds other DNA sequences that translate to the same CDR3. V is TRBV7-2 and J is TRBJ2-5, with D possibly matching TRBD1 (6 bases). This CDR3 is 14 amino acids long. V lost 1 base to trimming and J lost 4 bases, with 10 bases between them. The germline CDR1 and CDR2 sequences are SGHTA and FQGNSA. CDR3 loop: CASSLGGGGETQYF. CDR3 bases: TGTGCCAGCAGCTTAGGAGGGGGTGGAGAGACCCAGTACTTC.

The rearrangement links TRBV11-3 to TRBJ2-3; no firm D call. Germline V CDR1 and CDR2: SGHNT, YENEEA. The V and J ends lost 2 bases and 2 bases respectively, with 11 bases between them. The CDR3 is made up of 15 amino acids. The CDR3 spells CASSLKYGNTDTQYF. The CDR3 DNA reads as TGTGCCAGCAGCTTAAAGTATGGGAACACAGATACGCAGTATTTT. Full variable domain (missing parts from reference TRBV11-3 and TRBJ2-3): EAGVVQSPRYKIIEKKQPVAFWCNPISGHNTLYWYLQNLGQGPELLIRYENEEAVDDSQLPKDRFSAERLKGVDSTLKIQPAELGDSAVYLCASSLKYGNTDTQYFGPGTRLTVL.

The V gene is TRBV4-2, the J gene TRBJ2-1; TRBD1 might be the D (6 bases). Between the trimmed V and J ends, which lost 0 bases and 3 bases, there was a span of 12 bases. Germline V gives CDR1 LGHNA, CDR2 YNFKEQ. CDR3 length: 16 residues. The CDR3 bases are TGTGCCAGCAGCCAAGAATTGGGGGCGGGCTACAATGAGCAGTTCTTC. Its protein is CASSQELGAGYNEQFF.

This clone was counted a single time. V is TRBV7-3 and J is TRBJ2-3; D ambiguous. The V end was cut by 2 bases, the J end by 12 bases, with 15 bases between. CDR3 size: 13 residues. Germline-derived CDR1 and CDR2 are SGHTA and FQGTGA. The DNA for the CDR3 is TGTGCCAGCAGCTTATCCGGTCCCTCCACCCAGTATTTT. This sequence encodes CASSLSGPSTQYF.

V gene TRBV7-2 combines with J gene TRBJ2-5; possibly TRBD2 for D (5 bases). V was trimmed by 3 bases and J by 3 bases, leaving 8 bases between them. This CDR3 is 13 amino acids long. Germline assignment: CDR1 SGHTA and CDR2 FQGNSA. In nucleotides, the CDR3 is TGTGCCAGCAGCTTGGGGAGAAAAGAGACCCAGTACTTC. It yields the protein CASSLGRKETQYF.

This chain joins TRBV7-9 and TRBJ2-1, with TRBD2 matching over 12 bases. V trimming: 1 base; J trimming: 6 bases; junction bases outside the gene matches: 7. Per the germline V gene, CDR1 is SEHNR and CDR2 is FQNEAQ (reference sequence). The CDR3 loop spans 17 amino acids. Here the CDR3 DNA reads TGTGCCAGCAGCTTAGTAAAAGGACTAGCGGGAAGCAATGAGCAGTTCTTC. Translation gives CASSLVKGLAGSNEQFF.

The rearrangement uses TRBV19 and TRBJ2-6; 10 positions agree with TRBD1. The V and J ends lost 7 bases and 1 base, in that order; junction bases with no gene match: 7. This CDR3 has 17 amino acids. Germline V lookup: CDR1 LNHDA, CDR2 SQIVND (reference sequence). Here the CDR3 DNA reads TGTGCCAGTACCCCGGACAGGGGGACTTCTGGGGCCAACGTCCTGACTTTC. This encodes CASTPDRGTSGANVLTF.

The CDR3 bases are TGTGCCACCTCGGGGTCCCCAGCCAAAAACATTCAGTACTTC. Its protein is CATSGSPAKNIQYF. The rearrangement uses TRBV6-1 and TRBJ2-4; D perhaps matches TRBD2 (5 bases). CDR3 length: 14 residues. V was shortened by 10 bases and J by 0 bases, with 13 bases between the two germline ends. Germline V gives CDR1 MNHNS, CDR2 SASEGT.

The CDR3 region has the DNA TGTGCCAGCAGCCAACTAGGACAGGCCAAGGGGAATTCACCCCTCCACTTT. The encoded protein is CASSQLGQAKGNSPLHF. The rearrangement uses TRBV14 and TRBJ1-6; 7 bases map to TRBD1. CDR1 is SGHDN and CDR2 is FVKESK in the germline V gene. Trimming at V came to 2 bases and at J to 7 bases, leaving 11 bases not matched to a gene. The CDR3 covers 17 residues.

The chain combines TRBV5-6 with TRBJ1-3, with D perhaps matching TRBD1 (5 bases). Germline lookup yields CDR1 SGHDT and CDR2 YYEEEE. Trimming cost V 0 bases and J 3 bases, with 7 bases left between them. The CDR3 runs 14 residues. CDR3 bases: TGTGCCAGCAGCTTGGGGGGGAGTGGAAACACCATATATTTT. Amino acids: CASSLGGSGNTIYF.

The rearrangement joins TRBV28 to TRBJ1-1; D not certain. V shed 2 bases and J shed 0 bases, with 16 bases lying between them. Germline CDR1 and CDR2: MDHEN and SYDVKM. The CDR3 is made up of 17 amino acids. The CDR3 region has the DNA TGTGCCAGCAGTTTACCTCGGACCAAATTGATGAACACTGAAGCTTTCTTT. This sequence encodes CASSLPRTKLMNTEAFF.

The chain links TRBV7-6 to TRBJ1-3, with D possibly being TRBD1 (6 bases). Germline CDR1 is SGHVS and CDR2 is FNYEAQ. The CDR3 length is 12 residues. With 0 bases removed from V and 9 bases from J, the gap between germline ends came to 6 bases. CDR3 in DNA: TGTGCCAGCAGCTTAGCAGGGGGCACCATATATTTT. Translation gives CASSLAGGTIYF.

CDR3 sequence: CASSLVDEQFF. The CDR3 region has the DNA TGTGCCAGCAGCTTAGTCGATGAGCAGTTCTTC. The V call is TRBV7-8, the J call TRBJ2-1; D uncertain. The CDR3 length is 11 residues. Germline CDR1 reads SGHVS; CDR2 reads FQNEAQ. The ends were cut back, 1 base at V and 8 bases at J, with 3 bases in the middle.

V and J are TRBV6-1 and TRBJ2-7; 7 bases align to TRBD1. The germline V gene has CDR1 MNHNS and CDR2 SASEGT. The J segment lost 5 bases and the V segment lost 0 bases, leaving 10 bases of the junction unmatched. The CDR3 is 16 amino acids. The CDR3 is CASSEALLDRLHEQYF. The CDR3 region has the DNA TGTGCCAGCAGTGAAGCATTGTTGGACAGGCTTCACGAGCAGTACTTC.

This clone was counted once. The chain recombines TRBV4-1 with TRBJ1-4, with a weak D call TRBD1 (5 bases). Germline V lookup: CDR1 MGHRA, CDR2 YSYEKL. Trimming stripped 1 base from V and 6 bases from J, with 18 bases between. The CDR3 length is 17 residues. Here the CDR3 reads CASSQGVWGGQDEKLFF. DNA for the CDR3: TGCGCCAGCAGCCAAGGGGTTTGGGGGGGTCAGGATGAAAAACTGTTTTTT.

This chain connects TRBV19 to TRBJ1-2; D uncertain. The germline CDR1 and CDR2 sequences are LNHDA and SQIVND (reference sequence). Deletions cut 7 bases from V and 6 bases from J, with 21 bases between. This CDR3 contains 15 residues. As DNA, the CDR3 is TGTGCCAGTAACACCGGAACATGGGGAAGAGATGGCTACACCTTC. Its protein is CASNTGTWGRDGYTF. The variable domain in full, completed from reference TRBV19 and TRBJ1-2, reads DGGITQSPKYLFRKEGQNVTLSCEQNLNHDAMYWYRQDPGQGLRLIYYSQIVNDFQKGDIAEGYSVSREKKESFPLTVTSAQKNPTAFYLCASNTGTWGRDGYTFGSGTRLTVV.

This chain connects TRBV5-4 to TRBJ2-2, with a tentative D call TRBD2 (5 bases). V lost 5 bases and J lost 6, with 14 bases in between. The CDR3 is 14 amino acids. Germline V gene sequence: CDR1 SGHNT, CDR2 YYREEE (reference sequence). The CDR3 here is CASSWRRVSGELFF. The DNA for the CDR3 is TGTGCCAGCAGTTGGAGGAGAGTTTCCGGGGAGCTGTTTTTT.

This chain links TRBV5-8 with TRBJ1-2; the D is unclear. In germline, CDR1 is SGHTS, CDR2 YDEGEE. The CDR3 is made up of 14 amino acids. V lost 0 bases and J 3 bases, leaving 9 bases between the germline ends. The CDR3 sequence: CASSLGPGYYGYTF. CDR3 sequence (DNA): TGTGCCAGCAGCTTGGGCCCGGGGTACTATGGCTACACCTTC.

This clone was detected once. The rearrangement links TRBV19 to TRBJ2-1, with D maybe TRBD2 (5 bases). Per the germline V gene, CDR1 is LNHDA and CDR2 is SQIVND (reference sequence). The CDR3 sequence is 18 residues long. Trimming cost V 3 bases and J 6 bases, with 24 bases left between them. The CDR3 loop reads CASSIRAWAGRKPNEQFF. The CDR3 region has the DNA TGTGCCAGTAGTATCCGGGCATGGGCGGGCCGTAAGCCCAATGAGCAGTTCTTC.

On this clone itself: The junction differs from germline at one of its ends, possibly a read error. This chain connects TRBV11-2 to TRBJ2-7, with D perhaps TRBD2 (6 bases). The CDR3 has 15 residues. Germline V gives CDR1 SGHAT, CDR2 FQNNGV. DNA for the CDR3: TGTGCCAGCGGCTTCAGAGGGAGGCCAACCTACGAGCAGTACTTC. This translates into CASGFRGRPTYEQYF.

The chain employs TRBV4-1 and TRBJ2-4; possibly TRBD1 for D (7 bases). Germline lookup yields CDR1 MGHRA and CDR2 YSYEKL. Trimming shortened V by 0 bases and J by 6 bases, and 15 bases separated the two germline ends. The CDR3 covers 16 residues. DNA of the CDR3: TGCGCCAGCAGCCAAGAAGCGACCAGGGGGGTAAACATTCAGTACTTC. Residues: CASSQEATRGVNIQYF.

V usage is TRBV7-3 and J usage is TRBJ2-1; 16 positions match TRBD2. Germline lookup yields CDR1 SGHTA and CDR2 FQGTGA. CDR3 length: 18 residues. Trimming took 5 bases from V and 9 from J; bases not matched to a gene: 13. CDR3 bases: TGTGCCAGCAGCACCCAGGGGACTAGCGGGAGGGCCCTCGGTGAGCAGTTCTTC. Translation gives CASSTQGTSGRALGEQFF.

The chain recombines TRBV7-2 with TRBJ2-5; D call uncertain. The CDR3 consists of 14 residues. Trimming stripped 5 bases from V and 4 bases from J, with 14 bases between. Germline V lookup: CDR1 SGHTA, CDR2 FQGNSA. The CDR3 loop is CASSLLQYSETQYF. Here the CDR3 DNA reads TGTGCCAGCAGCCTTTTACAGTACTCAGAGACCCAGTACTTC. The full variable domain, rest sourced from reference TRBV7-2 and TRBJ2-5, is GAGVSQSPSNKVTEKGKDVELRCDPISGHTALYWYRQSLGQGLEFLIYFQGNSAPDKSGLPSDRFSAERTGGSVSTLTIQRTQQEDSAVYLCASSLLQYSETQYFGPGTRLLVL.

The gene calls are TRBV11-2 and TRBJ2-7; 7 bases match TRBD2. This CDR3 has 18 residues. From germline, CDR1 is SGHAT and CDR2 FQNNGV. The V segment lost 5 bases and the J segment 0 bases; nucleotides outside the gene matches: 16. In DNA form, the CDR3 reads TGTGCCAGCAGCACCCTGCCGTTTAACCGGGACTACTCCTACGAGCAGTACTTC. Its translation is CASSTLPFNRDYSYEQYF.